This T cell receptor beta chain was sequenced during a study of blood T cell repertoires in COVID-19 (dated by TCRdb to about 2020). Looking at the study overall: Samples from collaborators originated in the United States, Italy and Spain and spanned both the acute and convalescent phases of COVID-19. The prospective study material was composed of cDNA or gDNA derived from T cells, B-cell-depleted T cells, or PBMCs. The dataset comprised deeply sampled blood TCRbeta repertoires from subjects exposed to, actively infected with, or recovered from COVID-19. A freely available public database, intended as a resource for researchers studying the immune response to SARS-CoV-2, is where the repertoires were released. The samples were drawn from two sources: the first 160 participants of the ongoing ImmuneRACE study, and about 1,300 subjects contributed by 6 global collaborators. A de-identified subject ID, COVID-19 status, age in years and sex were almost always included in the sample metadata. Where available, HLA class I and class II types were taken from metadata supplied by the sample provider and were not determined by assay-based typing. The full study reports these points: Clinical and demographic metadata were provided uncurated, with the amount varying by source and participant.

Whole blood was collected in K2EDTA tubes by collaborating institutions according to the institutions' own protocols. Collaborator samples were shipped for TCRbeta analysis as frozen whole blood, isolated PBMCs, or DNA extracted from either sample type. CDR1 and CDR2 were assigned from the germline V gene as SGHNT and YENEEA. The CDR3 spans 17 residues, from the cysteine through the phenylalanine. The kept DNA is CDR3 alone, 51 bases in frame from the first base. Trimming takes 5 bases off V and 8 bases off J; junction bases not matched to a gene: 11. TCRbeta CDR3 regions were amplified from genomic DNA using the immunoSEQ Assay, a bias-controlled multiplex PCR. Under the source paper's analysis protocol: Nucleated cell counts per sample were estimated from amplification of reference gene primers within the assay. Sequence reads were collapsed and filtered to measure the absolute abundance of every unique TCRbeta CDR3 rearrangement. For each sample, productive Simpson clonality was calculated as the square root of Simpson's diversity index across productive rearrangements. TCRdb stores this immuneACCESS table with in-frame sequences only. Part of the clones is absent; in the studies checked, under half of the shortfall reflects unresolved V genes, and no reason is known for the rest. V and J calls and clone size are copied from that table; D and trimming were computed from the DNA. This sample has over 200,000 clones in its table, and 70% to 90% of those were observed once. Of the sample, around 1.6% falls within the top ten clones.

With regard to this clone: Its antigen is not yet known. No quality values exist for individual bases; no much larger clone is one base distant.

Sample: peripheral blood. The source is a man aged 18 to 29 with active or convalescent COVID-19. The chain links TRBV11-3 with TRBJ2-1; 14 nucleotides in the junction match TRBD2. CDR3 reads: CASSAFGTSGSVDEQFF. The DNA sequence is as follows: TGTGCCAGCAGCGCTTTCGGGACTAGCGGGAGTGTAGATGAGCAGTTCTTC. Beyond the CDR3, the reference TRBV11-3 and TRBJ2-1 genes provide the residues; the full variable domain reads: EAGVVQSPRYKIIEKKQPVAFWCNPISGHNTLYWYLQNLGQGPELLIRYENEEAVDDSQLPKDRFSAERLKGVDSTLKIQPAELGDSAVYLCASSAFGTSGSVDEQFFGPGTRLTVL.